This T cell receptor beta chain appears in the sequencing data of a study of molecular identifiers for immune sequencing clone quantification. Via MiXCR, TCRdb re-called the PCR reads, giving one row per CDR3 protein. The sample has under 600,000 distinct CDR3 sequences, over 20% seen once. Germline CDR1 and CDR2: LNHDA and SQIVND (reference sequence). Trimming shortened V by 3 bases and J by 6 bases, and 11 bases separated the two germline ends. This CDR3 is 13 amino acids long. This receptor was taken from a human donor in good health. Some libraries in this study had Jurkat cell RNA spiked in. The chain recombines TRBV19 with TRBJ1-2; unclear D gene. Sequenced input: naive CD8+ T cells from blood, with Jurkat cell RNA spiked in. The subset here: FACS-sorted CD8+CD4-CCR7+CD45RA+ naive T cells. The CDR3 spells CASSMVVTHGYTF. DNA of the CDR3: TGTGCCAGTAGTATGGTAGTTACCCATGGCTACACCTTC. The full variable domain, in which reference TRBV19 and TRBJ1-2 provide the parts outside the CDR3, is DGGITQSPKYLFRKEGQNVTLSCEQNLNHDAMYWYRQDPGQGLRLIYYSQIVNDFQKGDIAEGYSVSREKKESFPLTVTSAQKNPTAFYLCASSMVVTHGYTFGSGTRLTVV.